This TCR beta chain was sequenced for a study of cytomegalovirus exposure and HLA in healthy donors. Study as a whole: An early data release held about 85 million unique TCRs from HLA-typed donors.

Sampled while nominally healthy, donors likely had unrecorded immune exposures. The CDR3 length is 13 residues. The V end lost 2 bases, the J end lost 3 bases, and 8 bases lay between the germline ends. Germline values: CDR1 SGDLS, CDR2 YYNGEE. Turning to this clone: As yet, its antigen is unknown. The same CDR3 also results from other DNA sequences found in this sample.

With 60 Vbeta and 13 Jbeta primers, the PCR was carried out. Data came from immunoSEQ multiplex PCR; TCRdb stores just in-frame clones and leaves some out. The table lists about 160,000 clones, about 80% of them singletons, with around 1.5% in the top ten. The study's findings and limits: Most subjects had HLA-A and HLA-B alleles reportedly predicted accurately by TCR beta sequences. The authors listed 150 or so TCR beta chains as cytomegalovirus-associated.

V gene TRBV9 combines with J gene TRBJ1-1, with D maybe TRBD1 (6 bases). The clonotype originates from a man in his forties in good health and CMV-seronegative. The sample consisted of PBMCs. The CDR3 DNA is TGTGCCAGCAGCGTTGCAGGGGACACTGAAGCTTTCTTT. Translation: CASSVAGDTEAFF.